This T cell receptor (beta chain) was sequenced in a study of control samples from healthy donors and cancer patients. The method was immunoSEQ multiplex PCR; TCRdb's version includes in-frame clones alone and lacks a portion of them. In the table there are some 120,000 clones, around nine tenths of which are singletons. Germline V gene lookup returns CDR1 SGHRS and CDR2 YFSETQ. Trimming took 4 bases from V and 7 from J, leaving 17 bases between them. This CDR3 spans 14 amino acids. Source material: blood. This chain joins TRBV5-1 and TRBJ2-5; perhaps D is TRBD1 or TRBD2 (5 bases each). The receptor was derived from a middle-aged man in good health. CDR3 in amino acids: CASSKGTEEGTQYF. CDR3 in DNA: TGCGCCAGCAGCAAGGGGACGGAGGAAGGGACCCAGTACTTC. Variable domain in full (rest from reference TRBV5-1 and TRBJ2-5): KAGVTQTPRYLIKTRGQQVTLSCSPISGHRSVSWYQQTPGQGLQFLFEYFSETQRNKGNFPGRFSGRQFSNSRSEMNVSTLELGDSALYLCASSKGTEEGTQYFGPGTRLLVL.